This entry concerns a single T cell receptor beta chain. This sample was included in a study of blood T cell repertoires in COVID-19. Study background: The samples span acute and convalescent COVID-19 from the United States, Italy and Spain.

Method: immunoSEQ multiplex PCR; TCRdb's copy keeps in-frame clones and lacks some. The top ten clones hold less than 0.65% of a sample with some 70,000 clones, about 89% of them seen once. Sequenced sample: peripheral blood. The clonotype was recovered from a man in his sixties with acute or convalescent COVID-19.

The CDR3: CASSFDGVGSPLHF. The CDR3 region has the DNA TGTGCCAGCAGCTTTGACGGGGTTGGTTCACCCCTCCACTTT. J is TRBJ1-6 and V is TRBV7-3; no clear D. The germline V and J ends were trimmed by 3 bases and 9 bases, with 12 bases remaining between them. CDR1 is SGHTA, CDR2 FQGTGA, per germline. This CDR3 is 14 amino acids long.